The 23 T cell receptor beta chains below all came from one sample that was sequenced in a study of T cells and copy number aberrations in small-cell lung cancer. Measured with immunoSEQ multiplex PCR; TCRdb has only the in-frame clones, and not every one. The table lists fewer than 10,000 clones, about three quarters of them singletons. The sample taken for sequencing was normal tissue next to the tumor. The receptor source for this set is a man in his 60s with small cell lung cancer.

This clone was found a few times. The rearrangement joins TRBV5-4 to TRBJ2-3; D is unclear. The CDR3 sequence is 14 residues long. V was pared by 2 bases and J by 1 base, with 8 bases between. From germline, CDR1 is SGHNT and CDR2 YYREEE (reference sequence). The CDR3 here is CASSFVAGTDTQYF. CDR3 in DNA: TGTGCCAGCAGCTTTGTTGCAGGCACAGATACGCAGTATTTT.

The rearrangement joins TRBV4-1 to TRBJ1-5, with D unclear. CDR1 is MGHRA and CDR2 is YSYEKL in the germline V gene. Trimming shortened V by 4 bases and J by 4 bases, and 11 bases separated the two germline ends. This CDR3 contains 14 residues. The CDR3 loop reads CASSPPAVNQPQHF. The CDR3 region has the DNA TGCGCCAGCAGCCCTCCCGCGGTGAATCAGCCCCAGCATTTT.

The chain uses TRBV7-2 and TRBJ2-1, with D possibly TRBD2 on 5 matching bases. V was pared by 0 bases and J by 10 bases, with 10 bases between. This CDR3 has 13 residues. Germline values: CDR1 SGHTA, CDR2 FQGNSA. Here the CDR3 DNA reads TGTGCCAGCAGCTTAGCGCATGAGCGGGAGCAGTTCTTC. It encodes CASSLAHEREQFF.

The V and J genes are TRBV2 and TRBJ2-2; D unresolved. This CDR3 comprises 14 residues. Looked up from germline, CDR1 is SNHLY and CDR2 is FYNNEI. Trimming stripped 4 bases from V and 5 bases from J, with 11 bases between. CDR3 coding DNA: TGTGCCAGCAGTGGCGACCGCCTTACCGGGGAGCTGTTTTTT. Translated: CASSGDRLTGELFF.

As DNA, the CDR3 is TGTGCCAGCAGCGCCCCGGGACAGGGCCTATACTCTGGGGCCAACGTCCTGACTTTC. Amino acid sequence: CASSAPGQGLYSGANVLTF. The chain carries TRBV5-6 and TRBJ2-6; 9 bases match TRBD1. The CDR3 extends over 19 amino acids. Trimming cost V 4 bases and J 0 bases; bases outside gene matches: 11. Germline loops: CDR1 SGHDT, CDR2 YYEEEE. Full variable domain (outside the CDR3, taken from reference TRBV5-6 and TRBJ2-6): DAGVTQSPTHLIKTRGQQVTLRCSPKSGHDTVSWYQQALGQGPQFIFQYYEEEERQRGNFPDRFSGHQFPNYSSELNVNALLLGDSALYLCASSAPGQGLYSGANVLTFGAGSRLTVL.

The CDR3 sequence: CASSNTGGDEQFF. DNA of the CDR3: TGTGCCAGCAGTAATACAGGGGGCGATGAGCAGTTCTTC. J is TRBJ2-1 and V is TRBV6-5; 9 bases match TRBD1. Germline loops: CDR1 MNHEY, CDR2 SVGAGI. Losses at the gene ends were 5 bases for V and 8 bases for J; bases not matched to a gene: 4. This CDR3 has 13 amino acids.

This clone was observed a handful of times. The rearrangement joins TRBV7-2 to TRBJ1-4; D is uncertain. There are 15 residues in the CDR3. Trimming removed 3 bases at V and 8 bases at J, with 16 bases between. Germline loops: CDR1 SGHTA, CDR2 FQGNSA. The CDR3 DNA sequence: TGTGCCAGCAGCTTTTCGGCCGGGCTCGGCGAAAAACTGTTTTTT. Protein: CASSFSAGLGEKLFF.

The rearrangement joins TRBV18 to TRBJ2-7; 7 bases line up with TRBD2. J gave up 2 bases and V 2 bases, and 3 bases lay outside the gene matches. The CDR3 loop spans 14 amino acids. From germline, CDR1 is KGHSH and CDR2 LQKENI. CDR3 bases: TGTGCCAGCTCACCAGGGACTACCGCCTACGAGCAGTACTTC. It codes for CASSPGTTAYEQYF.

The chain joins TRBV30 to TRBJ2-3; weak D call: TRBD2 (5 bases). The V end was cut by 2 bases, the J end by 3 bases, with 9 bases between. In germline, CDR1 is GTSNPN, CDR2 SVGIG (reference sequence). The CDR3 spans 13 residues. CDR3 residues: CAWSLLATDTQYF. In DNA, the CDR3 is TGTGCCTGGAGTTTGCTAGCAACAGATACGCAGTATTTT.

This clone was observed once. The chain recombines TRBV5-1 with TRBJ2-1; D perhaps matches TRBD1 (6 bases). Per the germline V gene, CDR1 is SGHRS and CDR2 is YFSETQ. This CDR3 is built from 14 residues. V lost 4 bases and J lost 8, with 16 bases in between. The CDR3 coding sequence is TGCGCCAGCAGCGAGGGACACCGTGAGGATGAGCAGTTCTTC. It yields the protein CASSEGHREDEQFF. The full variable domain, completed using reference TRBV5-1 and TRBJ2-1, is KAGVTQTPRYLIKTRGQQVTLSCSPISGHRSVSWYQQTPGQGLQFLFEYFSETQRNKGNFPGRFSGRQFSNSRSEMNVSTLELGDSALYLCASSEGHREDEQFFGPGTRLTVL.

CDR3 region: CASTRGRSVQPQHF. For the CDR3, the DNA is TGTGCCAGCACGAGGGGGCGTTCGGTCCAGCCCCAGCATTTT. The J gene is TRBJ1-5, the V gene TRBV28; TRBD1 agrees at 7 bases. Germline trimming cut 7 bases from V and 7 bases from J; bases unmatched to any gene: 10. Germline V lookup: CDR1 MDHEN, CDR2 SYDVKM. The CDR3 contains 14 residues. Combining the CDR3 with reference TRBV28 and TRBJ1-5 gives the whole variable domain DVKVTQSSRYLVKRTGEKVFLECVQDMDHENMFWYRQDPGLGLRLIYFSYDVKMKEKGDIPEGYSVSREKKERFSLILESASTNQTSMYLCASTRGRSVQPQHFGDGTRLSIL.

The gene calls are TRBV6-6 and TRBJ2-1; D remains ambiguous. This CDR3 contains 12 residues. Trimming removed 1 base at V and 11 bases at J, with 9 bases between. CDR1 and CDR2 (germline): MNHNY, SVGAGI (reference sequence). The CDR3 reads CASSYYVDKQFF. In DNA form, the CDR3 reads TGTGCCAGCAGTTACTATGTCGATAAGCAGTTCTTC.

This chain links TRBV7-6 with TRBJ2-5; D not resolved. The V gene's germline CDR1 is SGHVS and CDR2 FNYEAQ. The CDR3 extends over 14 amino acids. The V end was cut by 1 base, the J end by 2 bases, with 8 bases between. The CDR3 DNA sequence: TGTGCCAGCAGCTTAGAGAGGCAGCAAGAGACCCAGTACTTC. Protein product: CASSLERQQETQYF.

This clone was seen more than once but under ten times. The genes are TRBV5-5 and TRBJ2-1; 9 bases fit TRBD1. Germline lookup yields CDR1 SGHKS and CDR2 YYEKEE (reference sequence). Germline trimming cut 2 bases from V and 7 bases from J; bases unmatched to any gene: 10. The CDR3 loop spans 16 amino acids. The CDR3 coding sequence is TGTGCCAGCAGCTTACCCACAGGGGGCTTGGCAAATGAGCAGTTCTTC. Translated, it gives CASSLPTGGLANEQFF.

The chain recombines TRBV18 with TRBJ1-5; perhaps TRBD1 as D (5 bases). Trimming left V 3 bases short and J 0 bases short, with 9 bases between. CDR3 length: 15 residues. Germline lookup yields CDR1 KGHSH and CDR2 LQKENI. Here the CDR3 reads CASSPYQGSNQPQHF. The CDR3 nucleotides are TGTGCCAGCTCACCGTATCAGGGTAGCAATCAGCCCCAGCATTTT.

The chain joins TRBV19 to TRBJ2-7, with TRBD2 identical over 12 bases. CDR1 LNHDA and CDR2 SQIVND come from the germline V gene (reference sequence). V was pared by 7 bases and J by 0 bases, with 1 base of the junction left unmatched. CDR3 length equals 14 residues. The CDR3: CASKTSGSSYEQYF. The CDR3 coding sequence is TGTGCCAGTAAGACTAGCGGGAGCTCCTACGAGCAGTACTTC. The complete variable domain, with remaining parts taken from reference TRBV19 and TRBJ2-7, reads DGGITQSPKYLFRKEGQNVTLSCEQNLNHDAMYWYRQDPGQGLRLIYYSQIVNDFQKGDIAEGYSVSREKKESFPLTVTSAQKNPTAFYLCASKTSGSSYEQYFGPGTRLTVT.

J is TRBJ1-1 and V is TRBV28; D is possibly TRBD1 (5 bases). The length of the CDR3 is 18 residues. V lost 5 bases to trimming and J lost 5 bases, with 27 bases between them. CDR1 MDHEN and CDR2 SYDVKM come from the germline V gene. CDR3 loop: CASSGIPGLLPTGTEAFF. The CDR3 nucleotides are TGTGCCAGCAGTGGCATACCGGGACTCCTACCGACGGGTACTGAAGCTTTCTTT.

CDR3 in amino acids: CASSWIGVNEQYF. As DNA, the CDR3 is TGTGCCAGCAGCTGGATCGGGGTGAACGAGCAGTACTTC. The rearrangement joins TRBV28 to TRBJ2-7; perhaps TRBD2 as D (5 bases). V was cut by 6 bases and J by 5 bases, with 14 bases left in between. CDR1 is MDHEN, CDR2 SYDVKM, per germline. This CDR3 region has 13 residues.

The chain links TRBV30 to TRBJ1-1, with a tentative D call TRBD1 (5 bases). The V gene's germline CDR1 is GTSNPN and CDR2 SVGIG (reference sequence). V lost 0 bases, J lost 11 bases, and 16 bases lay in between. The CDR3 has 13 residues. Written as DNA, the CDR3 is TGTGCCTGGAGTGTACTGGGGCATCACCACGCTTTCTTT. It yields the protein CAWSVLGHHHAFF.

By frequency in the sample, this clone is medium-sized (0.01 to 0.1%). This rearrangement joins TRBV19 to TRBJ2-5; maybe TRBD2 (6 bases). The germline V gene has CDR1 LNHDA and CDR2 SQIVND (reference sequence). The CDR3 runs 14 residues. Trimming removed 8 bases from V and 7 bases from J, with 20 bases in between. CDR3 protein: CASLKPGPGGTQYF. The CDR3 coding sequence is TGTGCCAGTCTAAAGCCGGGCCCCGGGGGGACCCAGTACTTC.

The chain employs TRBV5-1 and TRBJ2-2; possibly TRBD2 for D (6 bases). The germline CDR1 and CDR2 sequences are SGHRS and YFSETQ. The CDR3 is made up of 15 amino acids. The V end was cut by 4 bases, the J end by 0 bases, with 10 bases between. The CDR3 DNA follows: TGCGCCAGCAGCCACGCGGGACCGAACACCGGGGAGCTGTTTTTT. It translates to CASSHAGPNTGELFF.

This clone appeared a single time. The chain is built from TRBV5-1 and TRBJ2-2; 7 positions agree with TRBD1. Germline values: CDR1 SGHRS, CDR2 YFSETQ. Unmatched junction bases numbered 8, after V lost 2 bases and J lost 7 bases. This CDR3 spans 15 amino acids. In DNA form, the CDR3 reads TGCGCCAGCAGCTTCACGAGGGGGCGGAGCGGGGAGCTGTTTTTT. This gives the protein CASSFTRGRSGELFF.

This rearrangement joins TRBV4-1 to TRBJ1-4, with D perhaps matching TRBD1 (6 bases). Deletions cut 8 bases from V and 8 bases from J, with 24 bases between. The CDR3 covers 16 residues. Germline V CDR1 and CDR2: MGHRA, YSYEKL. The CDR3 nucleotides read TGCGCCAGCCGCGCAAGCCAGGGGCTTCCGTCCGAAAAACTGTTTTTT. Residues: CASRASQGLPSEKLFF.